This passage covers 29 T cell receptor beta chains from one sample sequenced in a study of CD8+CD57+ T cells in acquired aplastic anemia. Genomic DNA acted as the template from which TCR beta VDJ combination and CDR3 sequence profiling were carried out. MiXCR, run by TCRdb on the reads, gives a single entry per CDR3 protein. This table has approximately 270,000 distinct CDR3 sequences, around three fifths appearing once. Sequenced input: sorted CD4+, CD8+, or CD8+CD57+ T cells (not recorded which) from PBMCs. These receptor sequences come from a human donor with severe aplastic anemia or a healthy control (not recorded which).

This sequence joins TRBV20-1 and TRBJ2-5; 9 nucleotides agree with TRBD1. This CDR3 is 15 amino acids long. The V gene's germline CDR1 is DFQATT and CDR2 SNEGSKA (reference sequence). Trimming cost V 0 bases and J 5 bases; bases outside gene matches: 7. CDR3 loop: CSARDRLGQGETQYF. The CDR3 DNA follows: TGCAGTGCTAGAGATCGTCTCGGACAGGGGGAGACCCAGTACTTC.

This clonotype was found once. This chain links TRBV7-8 with TRBJ2-7, with TRBD1 matching 8 bases. The J segment lost 3 bases and the V segment lost 5 bases, leaving 6 bases of the junction unmatched. This CDR3 region has 14 residues. Looked up from germline, CDR1 is SGHVS and CDR2 is FQNEAQ. The CDR3 DNA is TGTGCCAGCAGCCGTTGGGACAGGCTCTACGAGCAGTACTTC. Protein product: CASSRWDRLYEQYF.

This chain uses TRBV2 with TRBJ1-4, with D unresolved. This CDR3 is 11 amino acids long. Trimming pared 8 bases from V and 8 bases from J, leaving 9 bases between. CDR1 SNHLY and CDR2 FYNNEI come from the germline V gene. For the CDR3, the DNA is TGTGCCAGCCAGTTAGACGAAAAACTGTTTTTT. It encodes CASQLDEKLFF. Using reference TRBV2 and TRBJ1-4 for the parts outside the CDR3, the full variable domain is EPEVTQTPSHQVTQMGQEVILRCVPISNHLYFYWYRQILGQKVEFLVSFYNNEISEKSEIFDDQFSVERPDGSNFTLKIRSTKLEDSAMYFCASQLDEKLFFGSGTQLSVL.

Ten or more counts support this clonotype. The chain joins TRBV4-3 to TRBJ1-6; no clear D gene. V was cut by 4 bases and J by 10 bases, with 14 bases left in between. This CDR3 has 14 amino acids. Germline V gives CDR1 LGHNA, CDR2 YSLEER. The CDR3 loop is CASSPEGQDSPLHF. The CDR3 coding sequence is TGCGCCAGCAGCCCAGAAGGCCAGGACTCACCCCTCCACTTT.

V usage is TRBV2 and J usage is TRBJ2-5, with 11 bases matching TRBD2. This CDR3 is 15 amino acids long. V shed 8 bases, J shed 4 bases, and the junction held 9 bases outside the gene matches. Germline V lookup: CDR1 SNHLY, CDR2 FYNNEI. The CDR3 here is CASLNSGGAGETQYF. The CDR3, as DNA: TGTGCCAGCCTGAATAGCGGGGGGGCAGGAGAGACCCAGTACTTC.

This clonotype has ten or more counts. The DNA for the CDR3 is TGTGCCAGCAGTTACGCGACCTTCAGCAGGGAGCTGTTTTTT. It translates to CASSYATFSRELFF. V gene TRBV6-2 or TRBV6-3 combines with J gene TRBJ2-2; no reliable D call. Germline lookup yields CDR1 MNHEY and CDR2 SVGEGT. The CDR3 is 14 amino acids. Trimming left V 2 bases short and J 9 bases short, with 13 bases between.

This clonotype was counted many times. V gene TRBV2 combines with J gene TRBJ2-7; D gene ambiguous. V shed 10 bases and J shed 2 bases, with 15 bases lying between them. The germline V gene has CDR1 SNHLY and CDR2 FYNNEI. The CDR3 spans 13 residues. CDR3 amino acids: CATQPELAYEQYF. In DNA, the CDR3 is TGTGCCACCCAGCCGGAGTTAGCCTACGAGCAGTACTTC.

This clonotype was observed at least ten times. This rearrangement joins TRBV4-2 to TRBJ1-1, with D uncertain. V gave up 0 bases and J gave up 1 base, with 12 bases separating them. The CDR3 has 16 residues. The germline CDR1 and CDR2 sequences are LGHNA and YNFKEQ. CDR3 coding DNA: TGTGCCAGCAGCCAAGAATCGCCCTACTCGAACACTGAAGCTTTCTTT. This encodes CASSQESPYSNTEAFF.

Concerning this clonotype: This clone may be a read error of a much larger clone one base away. This chain uses TRBV19 with TRBJ2-1, with a tentative D call TRBD1 (6 bases). Germline-derived CDR1 and CDR2 are LNHDA and SQIVND (reference sequence). The CDR3 has 16 amino acids. The CDR3 coding sequence is TGTGCCAGTAGTATACCCGGTGTGGGGGCGCACAATGAGCGGTTCTTC. Amino acids: CASSIPGVGAHNERFF.

This rearrangement joins TRBV10-3 to TRBJ2-2, with D maybe TRBD2 (6 bases). This CDR3 has 14 residues. Trimming removed 6 bases at V and 5 bases at J, with 13 bases between. Germline CDR1 reads ENHRY; CDR2 reads SYGVKD. The CDR3 reads CAISPGRLTGELFF. The CDR3 DNA follows: TGTGCCATCAGCCCAGGGAGGTTGACCGGGGAGCTGTTTTTT.

The V call is TRBV9, the J call TRBJ1-6; possible D gene TRBD1, 5 bases. CDR1 is SGDLS, CDR2 YYNGEE, per germline. V was cut by 0 bases and J by 6 bases, with 10 bases left in between. CDR3 length equals 15 residues. CDR3 bases: TGTGCCAGCAGCGTAGCTGGGGGATCTAATTCACCCCTCCACTTT. Amino acid sequence: CASSVAGGSNSPLHF.

A single count supports this clonotype. The chain employs TRBV20-1 and TRBJ1-4, with 9 bases lining up with TRBD1. This CDR3 comprises 13 residues. CDR1 and CDR2 from the germline V gene are DFQATT and SNEGSKA (reference sequence). J lost 8 bases, V lost 5 bases, and 6 bases had no gene match. CDR3 DNA: TGCAGTGCTGGGGACAGGGCTTACGAAAAACTGTTTTTT. Protein: CSAGDRAYEKLFF.

The rearrangement uses TRBV7-9 and TRBJ1-6; perhaps TRBD1 as D (6 bases). Germline V gene lookup returns CDR1 SEHNR and CDR2 FQNEAQ (reference sequence). The CDR3 has 16 residues. Trimming cost V 8 bases and J 7 bases, with 21 bases left between them. The CDR3 is CASGYGQRELNSPLHF. In nucleotides, the CDR3 is TGTGCCAGCGGTTACGGACAGAGGGAACTCAATTCACCCCTCCACTTT.

The rearrangement uses TRBV7-3 and TRBJ2-1; 10 bases align to TRBD2. With 5 bases clipped from V and 6 bases from J, the junction kept 7 bases outside the gene matches. Germline V gene sequence: CDR1 SGHTA, CDR2 FQGTGA. This CDR3 contains 15 residues. CDR3 DNA sequence: TGTGCCAGCAGCCTAAAGCGGGAGGGGGTCAATGAGCAGTTCTTC. Translating gives CASSLKREGVNEQFF.

This rearrangement joins TRBV7-9 to TRBJ2-5; D assignment may be TRBD1 or TRBD2 (5 bases each). The germline V gene has CDR1 SEHNR and CDR2 FQNEAQ (reference sequence). The germline V and J ends were trimmed by 4 bases and 5 bases, with 23 bases remaining between them. The CDR3 has 17 residues. The CDR3 sequence: CASSSGRATAEWETQYF. The CDR3 DNA follows: TGTGCCAGCAGCTCGGGGCGGGCTACTGCCGAGTGGGAGACCCAGTACTTC.

The J gene is TRBJ2-7, the V gene TRBV19; D might be TRBD1 or TRBD2, each matching 5 bases. This CDR3 comprises 17 residues. Trimming shortened V by 1 base and J by 0 bases, and 16 bases separated the two germline ends. Germline CDR1 is LNHDA and CDR2 is SQIVND (reference sequence). As DNA, the CDR3 is TGTGCCAGTAGTATAGGGGGGAGCAGGGCCTTCTCCTACGAGCAGTACTTC. This encodes CASSIGGSRAFSYEQYF. Supplemented by reference TRBV19 and TRBJ2-7, the full variable domain reads DGGITQSPKYLFRKEGQNVTLSCEQNLNHDAMYWYRQDPGQGLRLIYYSQIVNDFQKGDIAEGYSVSREKKESFPLTVTSAQKNPTAFYLCASSIGGSRAFSYEQYFGPGTRLTVT.

The chain has TRBV7-3 and TRBJ2-7, with 9 bases fitting TRBD2. Germline CDR1 is SGHTA and CDR2 is FQGTGA. The CDR3 totals 14 residues. J was trimmed by 5 bases and V by 5 bases; bases with no gene match: 7. The CDR3 DNA reads TGTGCCAGCAGCCCGGGACTAGCTCTGAACGAGCAGTACTTC. This gives the protein CASSPGLALNEQYF.

This chain links TRBV20-1 with TRBJ1-6; no reliable D call. The CDR3 runs 15 residues. CDR1 and CDR2 from the germline V gene are DFQATT and SNEGSKA (reference sequence). V was clipped by 3 bases and J by 8 bases, with 17 bases between them. CDR3 protein: CSASLRAIGDSPLHF. The CDR3 DNA follows: TGCAGTGCTAGTCTCCGTGCGATTGGTGATTCACCCCTCCACTTT.

The table lists this clonotype with a few counts. J is TRBJ1-1 and V is TRBV20-1; possible D gene TRBD1, 5 bases. Germline CDR1 and CDR2: DFQATT and SNEGSKA (reference sequence). V was clipped by 5 bases and J by 6 bases, with 16 bases between them. The CDR3 consists of 13 residues. This chain's CDR3 is CSALGSRGPEAFF. DNA of the CDR3: TGCAGTGCTTTGGGATCAAGGGGACCTGAAGCTTTCTTT.

V and J are TRBV5-4 and TRBJ1-6; 8 bases agree with TRBD1. Per germline, CDR1 SGHNT and CDR2 YYREEE (reference sequence). The V gene end was trimmed by 5 bases and the J gene end by 0 bases; junction bases not matched to a gene: 7. The CDR3 sequence is 17 residues long. The CDR3 here is CASRRWTGSSYNSPLHF. CDR3 coding DNA: TGTGCCAGCAGACGATGGACAGGGAGCTCCTATAATTCACCCCTCCACTTT.

The V call is TRBV7-2, the J call TRBJ2-1; D remains ambiguous. Deletions cut 3 bases from V and 9 bases from J, with 9 bases between. Germline values: CDR1 SGHTA, CDR2 FQGNSA. The CDR3 totals 12 residues. The CDR3 region is CASSFARTEQFF. The CDR3 nucleotides are TGTGCCAGCAGCTTTGCTAGGACTGAGCAGTTCTTC.

This chain links TRBV15 with TRBJ2-1; 7 nucleotides align to TRBD2. This CDR3 has 15 amino acids. V dropped 7 bases and J dropped 2; count of bases not matched to a gene: 8. Per germline, CDR1 LNHNV and CDR2 YYDKDF (reference sequence). The CDR3 DNA is TGTGCCACCAACCCGAGGAGCGGGGCCTACAATGAGCAGTTCTTC. Its protein product is CATNPRSGAYNEQFF. The entire variable domain, with the rest obtained from reference TRBV15 and TRBJ2-1, is as follows: DAMVIQNPRYQVTQFGKPVTLSCSQTLNHNVMYWYQQKSSQAPKLLFHYYDKDFNNEADTPDNFQSRRPNTSFCFLDIRSPGLGDTAMYLCATNPRSGAYNEQFFGPGTRLTVL.

This chain links TRBV2 with TRBJ1-3; the D is unclear. Germline V gives CDR1 SNHLY, CDR2 FYNNEI. The V end lost 1 base, the J end lost 3 bases, and 16 bases lay between the germline ends. The CDR3 is 17 amino acids. The CDR3 DNA sequence: TGTGCCAGCAGTGAAGGGCGGCGGGGTGTAGGTGGAAACACCATATATTTT. It translates to CASSEGRRGVGGNTIYF.

The table lists this clonotype with a few counts. The chain joins TRBV7-3 to TRBJ2-7; a possible D gene is TRBD2 (7 bases). V lost 3 bases and J 2 bases, leaving 11 bases between the germline ends. CDR1 SGHTA and CDR2 FQGTGA come from the germline V gene. CDR3 length: 14 residues. The CDR3 reads CASSFGGAPYEQYF. The CDR3 DNA follows: TGTGCCAGCAGCTTTGGGGGGGCCCCCTACGAGCAGTACTTC.

This clonotype showed up many times. The chain uses TRBV20-1 and TRBJ2-5; 8 nucleotides align to TRBD1. CDR1 and CDR2 (germline): DFQATT, SNEGSKA (reference sequence). The V segment lost 0 bases and the J segment 5 bases; nucleotides outside the gene matches: 8. The CDR3 runs 15 residues. CDR3 amino acids: CSARDFRTGLETQYF. CDR3 nucleotide sequence: TGCAGTGCTAGAGACTTTCGGACAGGGCTGGAGACCCAGTACTTC.

This clonotype was counted at least ten times. The chain recombines TRBV2 with TRBJ2-7; D is possibly TRBD2 (6 bases). Germline CDR1 and CDR2: SNHLY and FYNNEI. The CDR3 is 14 residues long. The V end lost 9 bases, the J end lost 1 base, and 16 bases lay between the germline ends. In nucleotides, the CDR3 is TGTGCCAGAGGAAATCCCGGGACTTCCTACGAGCAGTACTTC. It encodes CARGNPGTSYEQYF.

A few counts support this clonotype. The CDR3 DNA reads TGTGCCAGCAGCTTAGGGGAGGAGAATACGCAGTATTTT. Encoded protein: CASSLGEENTQYF. This rearrangement joins TRBV7-8 to TRBJ2-3, with D perhaps TRBD2 (6 bases). The length of the CDR3 is 13 residues. The germline V gene encodes CDR1 SGHVS and CDR2 FQNEAQ. V lost 1 base, J lost 7 bases, and 9 bases lay in between.

Only a few counts were recorded for this clonotype. The rearrangement joins TRBV20-1 to TRBJ2-7, with 7 bases matching TRBD1. Germline CDR1 is DFQATT and CDR2 is SNEGSKA (reference sequence). The CDR3 runs 13 residues. Germline trimming cut 5 bases from V and 1 base from J; bases unmatched to any gene: 5. CDR3 loop: CSAARTGSYEQYF. The DNA for the CDR3 is TGCAGTGCTGCCCGGACAGGTTCCTACGAGCAGTACTTC.

This chain connects TRBV24-1 to TRBJ1-1; D is ambiguous. Germline V CDR1 and CDR2: KGHDR, SFDVKD. There are 15 residues in the CDR3. Trimming stripped 4 bases from V and 5 bases from J, with 16 bases between. The CDR3 region is CATSDSRAADTEAFF. Here the CDR3 DNA reads TGTGCCACCAGTGACTCTAGGGCAGCTGATACTGAAGCTTTCTTT.